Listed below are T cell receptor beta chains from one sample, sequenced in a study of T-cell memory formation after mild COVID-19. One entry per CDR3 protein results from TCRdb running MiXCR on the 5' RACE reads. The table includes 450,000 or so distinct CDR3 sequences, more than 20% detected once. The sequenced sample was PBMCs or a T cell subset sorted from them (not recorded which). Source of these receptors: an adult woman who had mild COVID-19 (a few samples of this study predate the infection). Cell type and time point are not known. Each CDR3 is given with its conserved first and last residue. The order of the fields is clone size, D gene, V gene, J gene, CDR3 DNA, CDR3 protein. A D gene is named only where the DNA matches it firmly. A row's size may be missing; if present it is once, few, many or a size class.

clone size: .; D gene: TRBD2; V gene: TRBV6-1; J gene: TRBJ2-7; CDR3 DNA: TGTGCCAGCGCCGGGGGGGGTAGGACCTACGAGCAGTACTTC; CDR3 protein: CASAGGGRTYEQYF
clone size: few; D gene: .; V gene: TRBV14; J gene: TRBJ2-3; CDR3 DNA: TGTGCCAGCAGCCAATATACCTTAGATACGCAGTATTTT; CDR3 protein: CASSQYTLDTQYF
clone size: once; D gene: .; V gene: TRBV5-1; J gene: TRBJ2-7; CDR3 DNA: TGCGCCAGCAGCTTGGGGGTTGGTGGGACCTACGAGCAGTACTTC; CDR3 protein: CASSLGVGGTYEQYF
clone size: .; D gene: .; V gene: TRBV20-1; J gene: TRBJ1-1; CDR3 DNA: TGCAGTGCTCCCATGAACACTGAAGCTTTCTTT; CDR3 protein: CSAPMNTEAFF
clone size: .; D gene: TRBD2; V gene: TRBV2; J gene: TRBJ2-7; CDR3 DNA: TGTGCCAGCAGTCAACTAGCGGGGGGGCAGGGCGAGCAGTACTTC; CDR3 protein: CASSQLAGGQGEQYF
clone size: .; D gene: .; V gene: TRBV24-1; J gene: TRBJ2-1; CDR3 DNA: TGTGCCACCAGTGATGGGGTTGGGTACAATGAGCAGTTCTTC; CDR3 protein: CATSDGVGYNEQFF
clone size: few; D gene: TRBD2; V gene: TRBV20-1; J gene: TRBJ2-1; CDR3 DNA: TGCAGTGCTACTCCAGCCCTAGCGGGAGTGGCCAATGAGCAGTTCTTC; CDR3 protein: CSATPALAGVANEQFF
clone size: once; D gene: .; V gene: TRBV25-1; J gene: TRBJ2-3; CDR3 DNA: TGTGCCAGCTGCCCCCCAGGGAGCCCGGCAGATACGCAGTATTTT; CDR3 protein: CASCPPGSPADTQYF
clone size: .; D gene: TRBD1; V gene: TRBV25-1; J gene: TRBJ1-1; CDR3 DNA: TGTGCCAGCGGGGACAGGGAGGACACTGAAGCTTTCTTT; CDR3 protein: CASGDREDTEAFF
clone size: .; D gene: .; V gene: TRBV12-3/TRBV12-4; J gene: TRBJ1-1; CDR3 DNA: TGTGCCAGCAGGAGGGACACCGGGACATCTTTCTTT; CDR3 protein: CASRRDTGTSFF
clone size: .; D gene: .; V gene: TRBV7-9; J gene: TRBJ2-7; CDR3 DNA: TGTGCCAGCAGCCCTTCCCACAGACTGGAAGAGCAGTACTTC; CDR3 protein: CASSPSHRLEEQYF
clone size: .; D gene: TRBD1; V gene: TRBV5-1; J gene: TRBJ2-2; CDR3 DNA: TGCGCCAGCAGCTGGGACAGAGAGGAGCTGTTTTTT; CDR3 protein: CASSWDREELFF
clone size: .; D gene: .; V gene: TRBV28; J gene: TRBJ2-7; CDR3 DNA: TGTGCCAGCAGTTTGGACACTACCTACGAGCAGTACTTC; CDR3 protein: CASSLDTTYEQYF
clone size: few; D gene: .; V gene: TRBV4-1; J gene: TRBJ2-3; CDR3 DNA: TGCGCCAGCAGCCAAGAGAAGACAGATACGCAGTATTTT; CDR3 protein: CASSQEKTDTQYF
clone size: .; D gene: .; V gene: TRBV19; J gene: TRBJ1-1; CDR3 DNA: TGTGCCAGTAGTCCCCAGCTAACCTTGAACACTGAAGCTTTCTTT; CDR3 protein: CASSPQLTLNTEAFF
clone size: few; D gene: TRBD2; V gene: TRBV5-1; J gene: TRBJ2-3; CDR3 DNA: TGCGCCACCGCGGAGCGGGATTTAGCAGATACGCAGTATTTT; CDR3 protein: CATAERDLADTQYF
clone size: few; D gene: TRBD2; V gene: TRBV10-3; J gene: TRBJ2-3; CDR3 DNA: TGTGCCATCAGTGTATCAAGCGGGAGGGCCACAGATACGCAGTATTTT; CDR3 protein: CAISVSSGRATDTQYF
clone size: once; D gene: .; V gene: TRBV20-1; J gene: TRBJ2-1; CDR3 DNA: TGCAGTGCTAGAGGGGACAACGCCTACCCCCACCCCTCCCTCTATGAGCAGTTCTTC; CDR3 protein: CSARGDNAYPHPSLYEQFF
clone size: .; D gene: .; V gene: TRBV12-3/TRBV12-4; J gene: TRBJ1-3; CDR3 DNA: TGTGCCAGCAGTAACGGCGCTCGGCGGACCCCTGGAAACACCATATATTTT; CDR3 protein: CASSNGARRTPGNTIYF
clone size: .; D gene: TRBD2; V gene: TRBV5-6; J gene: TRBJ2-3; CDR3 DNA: TGTGCCAGCAGCCCCGGGGGGATAGCGGTCACAGATACGCAGTATTTT; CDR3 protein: CASSPGGIAVTDTQYF
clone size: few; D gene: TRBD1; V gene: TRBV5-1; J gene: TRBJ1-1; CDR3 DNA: TGCGCCAGCAGCTTGGACAGGGGGCTTGATGAAGCTTTCTTT; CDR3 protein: CASSLDRGLDEAFF
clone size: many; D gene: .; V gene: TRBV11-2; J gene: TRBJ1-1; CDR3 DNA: TGTGCCAGCAGCTTAGGTGGGGGGAGGAACACTGAAGCTTTCTTT; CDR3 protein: CASSLGGGRNTEAFF
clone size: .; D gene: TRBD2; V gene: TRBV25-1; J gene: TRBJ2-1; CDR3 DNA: TGTGCCAGCAGTGACCGGGGGGACTACAATGAGCAGTTCTTC; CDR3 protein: CASSDRGDYNEQFF
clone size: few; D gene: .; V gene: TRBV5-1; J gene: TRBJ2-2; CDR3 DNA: TGCGCCAGCAGCCCACTGGAACCGAGGGAGCTGTTTTTT; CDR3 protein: CASSPLEPRELFF
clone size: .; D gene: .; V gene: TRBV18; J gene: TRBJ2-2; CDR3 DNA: TGTGCCAGCTCACCTAAGCCGATCCCGAACACCGGGGAGCTGTTTTTT; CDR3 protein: CASSPKPIPNTGELFF
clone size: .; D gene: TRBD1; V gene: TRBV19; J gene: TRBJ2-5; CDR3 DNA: TGTGCCAGTAGTATCGGACAGGACCAAGAGACCCAGTACTTC; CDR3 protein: CASSIGQDQETQYF
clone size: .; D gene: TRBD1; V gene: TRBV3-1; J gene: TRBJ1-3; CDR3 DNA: TGTGCCAGCAGCCTGGGACAGGGGGCATTTTCTGGAAACACCATATATTTT; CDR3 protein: CASSLGQGAFSGNTIYF
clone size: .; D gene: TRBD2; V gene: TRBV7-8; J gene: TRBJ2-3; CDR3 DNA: TGTGCCAGCAGCTACGGGGGGATTGGGGCAGATACGCAGTATTTT; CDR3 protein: CASSYGGIGADTQYF
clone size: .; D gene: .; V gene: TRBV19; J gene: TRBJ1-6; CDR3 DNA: TGTGCCAGTAGTAGGTCCGGAAGCTATAATTCACCCCTCCACTTT; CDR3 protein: CASSRSGSYNSPLHF
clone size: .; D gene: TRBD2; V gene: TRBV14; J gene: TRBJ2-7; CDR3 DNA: TGTGCCAGCAGCCAAGACCGTCTAGCGGGACGATCCTACGAGCAGTACTTC; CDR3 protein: CASSQDRLAGRSYEQYF
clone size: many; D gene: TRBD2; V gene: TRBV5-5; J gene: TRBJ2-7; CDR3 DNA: TGTGCCAGCAGCTTTCTCGGGGGGGATTCCTACGAGCAGTACTTC; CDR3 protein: CASSFLGGDSYEQYF
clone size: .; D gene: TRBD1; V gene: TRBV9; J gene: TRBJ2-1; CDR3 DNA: TGTGCCAGCAGGCCGGGACAGGGGGGCCTTGGGGAGGATCAGAACGATGAGCAGTTCTTC; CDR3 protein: CASRPGQGGLGEDQNDEQFF
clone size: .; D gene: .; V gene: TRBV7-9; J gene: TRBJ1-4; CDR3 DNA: TGTGCCAGCAGCTTAGGGACGGTCCCTGGTGAAAAACTGTTTTTT; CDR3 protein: CASSLGTVPGEKLFF
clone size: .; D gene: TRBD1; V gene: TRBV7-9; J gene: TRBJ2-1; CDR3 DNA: TGTGCCAGCAGCTTAGGGGACAGGGGCATTAATGAGCAGTTCTTC; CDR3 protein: CASSLGDRGINEQFF
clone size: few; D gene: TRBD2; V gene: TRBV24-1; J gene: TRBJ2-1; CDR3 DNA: TGTGCCACCAGTGATTTGCGGACTAGCGGGAGAAATGAGCAGTTCTTC; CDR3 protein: CATSDLRTSGRNEQFF
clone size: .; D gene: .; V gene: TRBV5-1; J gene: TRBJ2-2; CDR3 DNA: TGCGCCAGCAGCGGGTCCACCGGGGAGCTGTTTTTT; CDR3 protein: CASSGSTGELFF